This T cell receptor (beta chain) was sequenced for a study of cytomegalovirus exposure and HLA in healthy donors. Study outcomes and limitations: The records held CMV serostatus as the only immune exposure information.

About this clone: Its antigen is unidentified.

The V gene's germline CDR1 is KGHSH and CDR2 LQKENI. Trimming at V came to 3 bases and at J to 5 bases, leaving 11 bases not matched to a gene. The CDR3 sequence is 16 residues long. PCR employed 60 Vbeta and 13 Jbeta primers. Measured with immunoSEQ multiplex PCR; TCRdb has only the in-frame clones, and not every one. The sample has 90,000 to 150,000 clones, 60% to 80% seen once. The source is a human donor in good health. The rearrangement joins TRBV18 to TRBJ2-3; TRBD1 matches at 7 bases. Material for sequencing was PBMCs. Written as DNA, the CDR3 is TGTGCCAGCTCACCTCGACGAGGACAGGTCCAAGATACGCAGTATTTT. It codes for CASSPRRGQVQDTQYF.